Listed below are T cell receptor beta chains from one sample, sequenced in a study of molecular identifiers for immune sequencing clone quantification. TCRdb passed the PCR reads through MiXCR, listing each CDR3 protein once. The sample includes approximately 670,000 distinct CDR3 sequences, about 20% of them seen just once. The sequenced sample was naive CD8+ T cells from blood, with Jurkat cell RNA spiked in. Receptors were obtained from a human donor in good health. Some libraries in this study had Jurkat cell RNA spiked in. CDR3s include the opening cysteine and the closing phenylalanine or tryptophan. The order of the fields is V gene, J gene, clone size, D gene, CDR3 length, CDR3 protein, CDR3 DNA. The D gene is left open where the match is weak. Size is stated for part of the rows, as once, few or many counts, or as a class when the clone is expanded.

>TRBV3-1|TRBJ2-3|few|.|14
CASSQDGVTDTQYF
TGTGCCAGCAGCCAAGACGGCGTCACAGATACGCAGTATTTT
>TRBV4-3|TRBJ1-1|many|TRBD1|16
CASSQAPRGGNTEAFF
TGCGCCAGCAGCCAAGCCCCCAGGGGGGGGAACACTGAAGCTTTCTTT
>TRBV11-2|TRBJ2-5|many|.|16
CASSLDFRRGGETQYF
TGTGCCAGCAGCTTAGATTTCAGAAGGGGAGGAGAGACCCAGTACTTC
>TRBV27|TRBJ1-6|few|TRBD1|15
CASSMRTGLTSPLHF
TGTGCCAGCAGTATGCGGACAGGTCTCACTTCACCCCTCCACTTT
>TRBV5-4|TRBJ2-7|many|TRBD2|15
CASSRSTSGIVEQYF
TGTGCCAGCAGCCGATCGACTAGCGGGATTGTGGAGCAGTACTTC
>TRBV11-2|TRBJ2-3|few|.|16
CASSLYAGQSADTQYF
TGTGCCAGCAGCTTATATGCGGGCCAGTCAGCAGATACGCAGTATTTT
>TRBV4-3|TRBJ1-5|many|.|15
CASSQATAGNQPQHF
TGCGCCAGCAGCCAAGCGACAGCGGGCAATCAGCCCCAGCATTTT
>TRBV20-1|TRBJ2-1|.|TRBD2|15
CSAREPSGGFNEQFF
TGCAGTGCTAGAGAACCTAGCGGGGGGTTTAATGAGCAGTTCTTC
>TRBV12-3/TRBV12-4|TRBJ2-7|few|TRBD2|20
CASRAPRRTSGGNFNYEQYF
TGTGCCAGCAGAGCCCCCAGAAGGACTAGCGGGGGGAACTTCAACTACGAGCAGTACTTC
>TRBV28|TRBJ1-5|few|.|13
CASSWTTNQPQHF
TGTGCCAGCAGTTGGACAACGAATCAGCCCCAGCATTTT
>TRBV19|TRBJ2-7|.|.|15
CASSLGQGTIYEQYF
TGTGCCAGTAGTTTGGGGCAGGGGACGATCTACGAGCAGTACTTC
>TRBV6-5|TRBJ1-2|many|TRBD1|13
CASSYQTGDGYTF
TGTGCCAGCAGTTACCAGACAGGGGATGGCTACACCTTC
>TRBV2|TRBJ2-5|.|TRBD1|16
CASSEGLGGRGETQYF
TGTGCCAGCAGTGAAGGGTTAGGGGGCAGGGGAGAGACCCAGTACTTC
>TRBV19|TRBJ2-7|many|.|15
CASSPGGFGGGEQYF
TGTGCCAGTAGCCCGGGGGGCTTCGGAGGGGGTGAGCAGTACTTC
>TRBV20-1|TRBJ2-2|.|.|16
CSASSNFWDSTGELFF
TGCAGTGCTAGTAGTAATTTTTGGGATTCCACCGGGGAGCTGTTTTTT
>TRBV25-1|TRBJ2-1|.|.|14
CASRVQGGYNEQFF
TGTGCCAGCAGGGTACAGGGAGGCTACAATGAGCAGTTCTTC